This TCR beta chain originates from a study of response to subunit inactivated influenza vaccine. Findings and caveats of the study: The authors suggested that every seasonal influenza vaccination recruits few new T cells.

Comments on this clonotype: Antigen: not known.

Between the trimmed V and J ends, which lost 4 bases and 3 bases, there was a span of 14 bases. The V gene's germline CDR1 is SGHRS and CDR2 YFSETQ. CDR3 length: 15 residues. TCRdb reprocessed the RT-PCR reads with MiXCR, giving one entry per CDR3 protein. The table has some 180,000 distinct CDR3 sequences, around 9% seen once. The V and J genes are TRBV5-1 and TRBJ2-1, with D perhaps matching TRBD1 (6 bases). Sequencing was performed on non-naive T cells sorted from PBMCs, taken on the day of vaccination. This sequence originates from a man between 50 and 59 years old who received an inactivated influenza vaccine. In nucleotides, the CDR3 is TGCGCCAGCAGCGGTATACAGGGAAACTACAATGAGCAGTTCTTC. Protein: CASSGIQGNYNEQFF.